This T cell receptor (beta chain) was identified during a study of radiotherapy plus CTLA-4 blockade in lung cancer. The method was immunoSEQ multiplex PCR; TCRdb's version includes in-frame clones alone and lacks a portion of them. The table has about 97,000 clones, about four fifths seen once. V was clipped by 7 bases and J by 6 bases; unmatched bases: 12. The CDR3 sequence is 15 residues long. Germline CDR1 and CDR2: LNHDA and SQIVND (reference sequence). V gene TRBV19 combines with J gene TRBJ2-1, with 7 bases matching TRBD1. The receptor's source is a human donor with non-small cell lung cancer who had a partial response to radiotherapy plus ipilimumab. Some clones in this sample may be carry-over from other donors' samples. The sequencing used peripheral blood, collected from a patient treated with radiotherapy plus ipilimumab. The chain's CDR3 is CASTPTRDRTNEQFF. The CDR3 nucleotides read TGTGCCAGTACCCCAACCCGGGACAGAACCAATGAGCAGTTCTTC.